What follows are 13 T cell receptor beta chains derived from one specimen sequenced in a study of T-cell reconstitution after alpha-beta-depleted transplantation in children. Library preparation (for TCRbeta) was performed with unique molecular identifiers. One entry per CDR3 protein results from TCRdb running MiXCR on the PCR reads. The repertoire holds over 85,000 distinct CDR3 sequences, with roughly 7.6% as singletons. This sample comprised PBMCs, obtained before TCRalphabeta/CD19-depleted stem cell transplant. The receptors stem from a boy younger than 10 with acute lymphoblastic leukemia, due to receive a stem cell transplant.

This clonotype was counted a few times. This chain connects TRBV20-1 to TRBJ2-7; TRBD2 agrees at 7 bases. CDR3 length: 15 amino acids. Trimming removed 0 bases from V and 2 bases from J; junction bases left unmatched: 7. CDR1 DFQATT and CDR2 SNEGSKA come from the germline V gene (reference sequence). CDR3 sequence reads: CSAREVGREPYEQYF. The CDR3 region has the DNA TGCAGTGCTAGAGAGGTAGGGAGGGAACCCTACGAGCAGTACTTC.

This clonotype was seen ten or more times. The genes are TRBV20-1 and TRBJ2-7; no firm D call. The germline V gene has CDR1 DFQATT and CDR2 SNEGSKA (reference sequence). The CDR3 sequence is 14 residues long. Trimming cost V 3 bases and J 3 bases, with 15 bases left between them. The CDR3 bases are TGCAGTGCTAGCAGCGACCTTGTGAACTACGAGCAGTACTTC. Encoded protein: CSASSDLVNYEQYF.

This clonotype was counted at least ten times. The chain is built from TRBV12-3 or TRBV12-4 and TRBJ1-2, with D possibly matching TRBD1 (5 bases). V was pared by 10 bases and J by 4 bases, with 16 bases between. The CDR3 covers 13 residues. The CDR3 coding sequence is TGTGCCATCGACAGTATACTTAGCTATGGCTACACCTTC. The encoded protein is CAIDSILSYGYTF.

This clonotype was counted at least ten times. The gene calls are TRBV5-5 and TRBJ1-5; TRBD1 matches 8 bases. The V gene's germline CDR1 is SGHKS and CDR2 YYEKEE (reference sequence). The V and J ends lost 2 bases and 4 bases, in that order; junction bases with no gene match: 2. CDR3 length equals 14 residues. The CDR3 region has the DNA TGTGCCAGCAGCTTCGACAGGGGAAATCAGCCCCAGCATTTT. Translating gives CASSFDRGNQPQHF. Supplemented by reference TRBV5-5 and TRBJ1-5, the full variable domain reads DAGVTQSPTHLIKTRGQQVTLRCSPISGHKSVSWYQQVLGQGPQFIFQYYEKEERGRGNFPDRFSARQFPNYSSELNVNALLLGDSALYLCASSFDRGNQPQHFGDGTRLSIL.

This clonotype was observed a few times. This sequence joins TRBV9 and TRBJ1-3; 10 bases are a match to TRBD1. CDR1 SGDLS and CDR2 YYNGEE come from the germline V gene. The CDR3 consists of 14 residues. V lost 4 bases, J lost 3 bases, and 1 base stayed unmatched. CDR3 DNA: TGTGCCAGCAGCCGGGACAGGGGTGGAAACACCATATATTTT. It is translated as CASSRDRGGNTIYF.

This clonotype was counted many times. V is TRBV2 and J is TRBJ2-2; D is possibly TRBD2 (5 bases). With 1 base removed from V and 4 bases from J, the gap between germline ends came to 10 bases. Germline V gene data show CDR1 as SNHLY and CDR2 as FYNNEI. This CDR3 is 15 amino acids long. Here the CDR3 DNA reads TGTGCCAGCAGTGAAGTAGAGGGTGGCACCGGGGAGCTGTTTTTT. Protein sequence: CASSEVEGGTGELFF. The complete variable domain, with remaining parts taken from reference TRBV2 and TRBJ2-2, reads EPEVTQTPSHQVTQMGQEVILRCVPISNHLYFYWYRQILGQKVEFLVSFYNNEISEKSEIFDDQFSVERPDGSNFTLKIRSTKLEDSAMYFCASSEVEGGTGELFFGEGSRLTVL.

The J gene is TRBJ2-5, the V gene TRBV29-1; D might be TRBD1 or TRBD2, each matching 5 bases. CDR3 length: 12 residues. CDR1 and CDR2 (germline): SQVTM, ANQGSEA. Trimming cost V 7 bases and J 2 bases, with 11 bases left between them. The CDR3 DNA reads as TGCAGCGGGCAGGGAGCTCAAGAGACCCAGTACTTC. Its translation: CSGQGAQETQYF.

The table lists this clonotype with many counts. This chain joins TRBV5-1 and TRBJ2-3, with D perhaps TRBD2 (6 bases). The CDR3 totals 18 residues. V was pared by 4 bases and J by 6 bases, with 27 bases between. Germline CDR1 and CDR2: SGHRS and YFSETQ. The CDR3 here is CASSPGLGTQTSGDTQYF. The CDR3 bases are TGCGCCAGCAGCCCTGGTCTAGGGACTCAGACGTCTGGGGATACGCAGTATTTT.

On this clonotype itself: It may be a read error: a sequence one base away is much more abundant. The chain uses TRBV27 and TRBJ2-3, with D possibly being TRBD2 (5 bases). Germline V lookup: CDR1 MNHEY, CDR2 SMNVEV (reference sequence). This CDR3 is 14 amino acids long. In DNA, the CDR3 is TGTGTCAGTTTCACTAGTTGGGGCACAGATACGCAGTATTTT. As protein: CVSFTSWGTDTQYF.

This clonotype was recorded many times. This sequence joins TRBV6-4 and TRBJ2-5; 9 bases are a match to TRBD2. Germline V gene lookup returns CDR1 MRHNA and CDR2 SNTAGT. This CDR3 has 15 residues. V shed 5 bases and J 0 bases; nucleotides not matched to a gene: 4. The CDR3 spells CASSPTSGDQETQYF. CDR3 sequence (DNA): TGTGCCAGCAGTCCGACTAGCGGAGACCAAGAGACCCAGTACTTC.

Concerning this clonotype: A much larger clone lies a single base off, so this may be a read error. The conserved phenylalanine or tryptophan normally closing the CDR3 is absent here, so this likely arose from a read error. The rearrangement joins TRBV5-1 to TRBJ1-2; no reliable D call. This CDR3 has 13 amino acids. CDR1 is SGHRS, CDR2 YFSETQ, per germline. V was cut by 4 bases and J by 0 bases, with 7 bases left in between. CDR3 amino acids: CASSGRSNYGYTS. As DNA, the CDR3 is TGCGCCAGCAGCGGCCGGTCTAACTATGGCTACACCTCC.

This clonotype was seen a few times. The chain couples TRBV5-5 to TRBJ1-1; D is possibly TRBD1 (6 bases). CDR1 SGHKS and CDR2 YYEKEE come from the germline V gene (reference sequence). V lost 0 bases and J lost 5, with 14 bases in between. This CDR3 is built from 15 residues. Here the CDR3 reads CASSLEGGWRTEAFF. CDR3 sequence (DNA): TGTGCCAGCAGCTTGGAGGGGGGGTGGAGGACTGAAGCTTTCTTT.

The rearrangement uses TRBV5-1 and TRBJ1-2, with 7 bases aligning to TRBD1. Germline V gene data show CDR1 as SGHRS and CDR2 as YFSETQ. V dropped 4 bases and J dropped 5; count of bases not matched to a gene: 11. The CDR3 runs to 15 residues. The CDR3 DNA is TGCGCCAGCAGCGGTGGGACAGCGACATTTTATGGCTACACCTTC. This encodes CASSGGTATFYGYTF.